This T cell receptor beta chain was identified in a study of cytomegalovirus exposure and HLA in healthy donors. Study as a whole: A subsequent analysis reported that the 95 to 150 validation repertoires were produced on the same platform that had also been used for the 550 to 750 first-cohort repertoires. Study-wide results and limits: Rare TCR sequences dominated, though some public TCRs recurred in many donors. The TCR clusters that emerged in the first cohort tended, a later analysis found, to co-occur in the 120 validation repertoires.

The donors formed part of the approximately 130-subject validation cohort, distinct from the roughly 700-subject first cohort. As for this clone: The antigen is undetermined.

The assay was immunoSEQ multiplex PCR, and TCRdb's table has in-frame clones only and misses some. The table records about 98,000 clones, more than 75% of them present only once. The sequenced material came from PBMCs. This clonotype originated in a man aged 18 to 30 in good health and CMV-seropositive.

The CDR3 is CASGSGEVTDTQYF. The CDR3 DNA reads as TGCGCCAGCGGTAGCGGTGAGGTCACAGATACGCAGTATTTT. V gene TRBV5-1 combines with J gene TRBJ2-3; D perhaps matches TRBD2 (6 bases). The ends were cut back, 7 bases at V and 2 bases at J, with 14 bases in the middle. CDR3 size: 14 residues. Germline assignment: CDR1 SGHRS and CDR2 YFSETQ.